These 16 T cell receptor beta chains came from one sample sequenced in a study of blood T cell repertoires in COVID-19. Produced via immunoSEQ multiplex PCR; TCRdb's table is partial and in-frame only. The sample has about 300,000 clones; more than 75% are singletons. The sample consisted of PBMCs or T cells enriched from blood (not recorded which). The receptors derive from a man under 40 who had recovered from COVID-19.

The chain recombines TRBV6-5 with TRBJ1-1; no clear D. Looked up from germline, CDR1 is MNHEY and CDR2 is SVGAGI. The CDR3 spans 13 residues. The V gene lost 5 bases and the J gene lost 1 base, with 8 bases spanning the gap. DNA for the CDR3: TGTGCCAGCAGTAACAGCCCGAACACTGAAGCTTTCTTT. Protein: CASSNSPNTEAFF.

V gene TRBV6-5 combines with J gene TRBJ1-1; D gene ambiguous. Looked up from germline, CDR1 is MNHEY and CDR2 is SVGAGI. The V end was cut by 6 bases, the J end by 0 bases, with 11 bases between. This CDR3 has 14 amino acids. This chain's CDR3 is CASRLRGVNTEAFF. The CDR3 DNA is TGTGCCAGCAGATTACGCGGGGTGAACACTGAAGCTTTCTTT.

The V gene is TRBV10-1, the J gene TRBJ1-2, with 7 bases identical to TRBD1. This CDR3 is 14 amino acids long. Germline loops: CDR1 WNHNN, CDR2 SYGVQD (reference sequence). Germline trimming cut 0 bases from V and 5 bases from J; bases unmatched to any gene: 3. CDR3 in DNA: TGCGCCAGCAGTGAGTCCGGGACAGAATATGGCTACACCTTC. Residues: CASSESGTEYGYTF.

The chain couples TRBV5-4 to TRBJ2-1; the D gene is possibly TRBD1 (7 bases). Trimming cost V 1 base and J 4 bases, with 21 bases left between them. CDR1 and CDR2 (germline): SGHNT, YYREEE (reference sequence). The CDR3 runs to 18 residues. The CDR3 DNA follows: TGTGCCAGCAGCTTGCGGACAGGTAGGGGAGGAGGATACAATGAGCAGTTCTTC. It codes for CASSLRTGRGGGYNEQFF.

This chain connects TRBV5-1 to TRBJ1-2, with 7 bases that match TRBD1. With 5 bases clipped from V and 0 bases from J, the junction kept 7 bases outside the gene matches. CDR3 length equals 15 residues. Per germline, CDR1 SGHRS and CDR2 YFSETQ. The CDR3 here is CASRPRDSTNYGYTF. CDR3 in DNA: TGCGCCAGCAGACCCCGGGACAGCACTAACTATGGCTACACCTTC.

The chain combines TRBV13 with TRBJ2-3, with TRBD2 matching over 15 bases. V shed 4 bases, J shed 4 bases, and the junction held 21 bases outside the gene matches. The CDR3 is 22 amino acids. Germline V gene data show CDR1 as PRHDT and CDR2 as FYEKMQ (reference sequence). CDR3 coding DNA: TGTGCCAGCAGCTCGCGGACTAGCGGGAGGGCCCACTCGATTCAACCCGCAGATACGCAGTATTTT. The encoded protein is CASSSRTSGRAHSIQPADTQYF. The entire variable domain, with the rest obtained from reference TRBV13 and TRBJ2-3, is as follows: AAGVIQSPRHLIKEKRETATLKCYPIPRHDTVYWYQQGPGQDPQFLISFYEKMQSDKGSIPDRFSAQQFSDYHSELNMSSLELGDSALYFCASSSRTSGRAHSIQPADTQYFGPGTRLTVL.

In this sample, this clone turned up a few times. The V and J genes are TRBV10-3 and TRBJ1-1, with D unresolved. The germline CDR1 and CDR2 sequences are ENHRY and SYGVKD. The CDR3 is 13 amino acids. V lost 7 bases, J lost 11 bases, and 20 bases lay in between. The DNA of the CDR3 is TGTGCCATCACCCCTACTCCAGGTGAAGGCGCTTTCTTT. This encodes CAITPTPGEGAFF.

The chain carries TRBV19 and TRBJ1-1; D ambiguous. Trimming stripped 3 bases from V and 3 bases from J, with 2 bases between. Germline CDR1 is LNHDA and CDR2 is SQIVND (reference sequence). CDR3 length: 11 residues. The CDR3 loop reads CASSIYTEAFF. CDR3 DNA: TGTGCCAGTAGTATCTACACTGAAGCTTTCTTT. Full variable domain (rest looked up from reference TRBV19 and TRBJ1-1): DGGITQSPKYLFRKEGQNVTLSCEQNLNHDAMYWYRQDPGQGLRLIYYSQIVNDFQKGDIAEGYSVSREKKESFPLTVTSAQKNPTAFYLCASSIYTEAFFGQGTRLTVV.

The chain joins TRBV11-3 to TRBJ2-1, with 9 positions matching TRBD1. The CDR3 extends over 20 amino acids. With 5 bases clipped from V and 0 bases from J, the junction kept 17 bases outside the gene matches. Germline assignment: CDR1 SGHNT and CDR2 YENEEA. The CDR3 sequence is CASSPDTDRGLLTSYNEQFF. The DNA for the CDR3 is TGTGCCAGCAGCCCCGACACGGACAGGGGACTTTTGACCTCCTACAATGAGCAGTTCTTC.

The chain carries TRBV4-2 and TRBJ1-4, with D hard to call. Per germline, CDR1 LGHNA and CDR2 YNFKEQ. The ends were cut back, 0 bases at V and 2 bases at J, with 10 bases in the middle. The CDR3 runs 16 residues. The CDR3 reads CASSQDLPGTNEKLFF. The CDR3 region has the DNA TGTGCCAGCAGCCAAGATCTTCCGGGGACTAATGAAAAACTGTTTTTT.

V usage is TRBV5-5 and J usage is TRBJ2-2; possibly TRBD2 for D (5 bases). CDR1 and CDR2 from the germline V gene are SGHKS and YYEKEE (reference sequence). The CDR3 extends over 16 amino acids. Trimming stripped 3 bases from V and 2 bases from J, with 14 bases between. CDR3 sequence reads: CASSSITGGNTGELFF. Here the CDR3 DNA reads TGTGCCAGCAGCTCGATTACTGGAGGAAACACCGGGGAGCTGTTTTTT.

The CDR3 protein is CASSSHRDREREAFF. The CDR3, as DNA: TGTGCCAGCAGTTCCCACCGGGACAGAGAACGTGAAGCTTTCTTT. The chain uses TRBV2 and TRBJ1-1; TRBD1 agrees at 7 bases. With V trimmed by 5 bases and J by 7 bases, 13 bases remained unmatched. The CDR3 contains 15 residues. Germline CDR1 is SNHLY and CDR2 is FYNNEI.

CDR3 sequence reads: CASSLGGRGPRLNGYTF. The CDR3 nucleotides are TGTGCCAGCAGCTTAGGGGGCAGGGGGCCGCGTTTGAATGGCTACACCTTC. The chain recombines TRBV11-2 with TRBJ1-2, with 8 bases aligning to TRBD1. The J segment lost 6 bases and the V segment lost 1 base, leaving 13 bases of the junction unmatched. The length of the CDR3 is 17 residues. Germline-derived CDR1 and CDR2 are SGHAT and FQNNGV.

The V and J genes are TRBV20-1 and TRBJ2-7; unclear D gene. From germline, CDR1 is DFQATT and CDR2 SNEGSKA (reference sequence). The CDR3 loop spans 10 amino acids. V lost 6 bases to trimming and J lost 5 bases, with 8 bases between them. The CDR3 DNA follows: TGCAGTGCCTACCTCAACGAGCAGTACTTC. As protein: CSAYLNEQYF.

V gene TRBV2 combines with J gene TRBJ2-5; 10 bases align to TRBD2. The length of the CDR3 is 16 residues. Germline CDR1 reads SNHLY; CDR2 reads FYNNEI. The V and J ends lost 5 bases and 2 bases, in that order; junction bases with no gene match: 8. CDR3 sequence (DNA): TGTGCCAGCAGTACGTTAGCGGGGGGCTTACAAGAGACCCAGTACTTC. This codes for CASSTLAGGLQETQYF.

This chain links TRBV7-9 with TRBJ1-1, with D tentatively TRBD1 (6 bases). Trimming pared 1 base from V and 4 bases from J, leaving 13 bases between. The CDR3 sequence is 15 residues long. Germline V gene sequence: CDR1 SEHNR, CDR2 FQNEAQ (reference sequence). The CDR3 nucleotides read TGTGCCAGCAGCTTAGTCCAGGGGACCGGCACTGAAGCTTTCTTT. Its translation: CASSLVQGTGTEAFF.